The 14 T cell receptor beta chains given below trace back to one sample, sequenced in a study of T cell changes during pregnancy in multiple sclerosis. The assay was immunoSEQ multiplex PCR, and TCRdb's table has in-frame clones only and misses some. The sample lists around 80,000 clones; around 90% were seen once. The sample here was peripheral blood, taken before pregnancy. All receptors derive from a female donor with multiple sclerosis, enrolled in a pregnancy study.

This chain connects TRBV9 to TRBJ2-1, with TRBD2 matching over 8 bases. Germline lookup yields CDR1 SGDLS and CDR2 YYNGEE. The length of the CDR3 is 15 residues. Trimming at V came to 4 bases and at J to 4 bases, leaving 7 bases not matched to a gene. This chain's CDR3 is CASSPYGLAYNEQFF. The CDR3 DNA reads as TGTGCCAGCAGCCCCTACGGACTAGCATACAATGAGCAGTTCTTC.

The chain joins TRBV29-1 to TRBJ1-2; TRBD1 agrees at 11 bases. Unmatched junction bases numbered 5, after V lost 2 bases and J lost 6 bases. Per germline, CDR1 SQVTM and CDR2 ANQGSEA. This CDR3 is built from 14 residues. DNA of the CDR3: TGCAGCGTTGAACGGACAGGGGGCATCGATGGCTACACCTTC. Protein product: CSVERTGGIDGYTF.

This clone was observed a single time. The rearrangement joins TRBV10-3 to TRBJ1-1, with TRBD1 matching over 10 bases. Per germline, CDR1 ENHRY and CDR2 SYGVKD. Trimming cost V 3 bases and J 4 bases; bases outside gene matches: 14. CDR3 length: 18 residues. The CDR3 bases are TGTGCCATCAGTGACCCCCGACAGGGGGCGATTTGGGGCACTGAAGCTTTCTTT. Translated: CAISDPRQGAIWGTEAFF.

The CDR3 DNA is TGTGCCACCAGCGGGGGAACAGGGTCCGGGGCCAACGTCCTGACTTTC. Protein sequence: CATSGGTGSGANVLTF. The chain couples TRBV15 to TRBJ2-6; TRBD1 is a possible D gene (6 bases). This CDR3 is 16 amino acids long. From germline, CDR1 is LNHNV and CDR2 YYDKDF (reference sequence). The V gene lost 5 bases and the J gene lost 4 bases, with 15 bases spanning the gap.

This chain uses TRBV30 with TRBJ2-1, with a possible D match to TRBD1 (6 bases). The CDR3 has 11 residues. Germline V gene data show CDR1 as GTSNPN and CDR2 as SVGIG (reference sequence). Trimming cost V 6 bases and J 8 bases, with 11 bases left between them. This chain's CDR3 is CACIQGDEQFF. DNA of the CDR3: TGTGCCTGTATACAGGGCGATGAGCAGTTCTTC.

J is TRBJ2-3 and V is TRBV5-4; D is possibly TRBD1 (6 bases). V gave up 2 bases and J gave up 0 bases, with 16 bases separating them. The CDR3 sequence is 17 residues long. CDR1 is SGHNT, CDR2 YYREEE, per germline (reference sequence). CDR3 region: CASSFAGVSSSTDTQYF. Written as DNA, the CDR3 is TGTGCCAGCAGCTTCGCAGGGGTTTCCTCTAGCACAGATACGCAGTATTTT.

The chain employs TRBV7-2 and TRBJ2-7; D may be TRBD2 (8 bases). The CDR3 totals 14 residues. Trimming shortened V by 5 bases and J by 2 bases, and 13 bases separated the two germline ends. The germline V gene encodes CDR1 SGHTA and CDR2 FQGNSA. In nucleotides, the CDR3 is TGTGCCAGCAGCGTCGGGAGGGGGCCCTACGAGCAGTACTTC. This translates into CASSVGRGPYEQYF.

The chain is built from TRBV18 and TRBJ1-1, with D uncertain. Looked up from germline, CDR1 is KGHSH and CDR2 is LQKENI. Trimming removed 4 bases from V and 3 bases from J, with 15 bases in between. The CDR3 is 15 amino acids. The CDR3 nucleotides are TGTGCCAGCTCACGAGTACCCGGGATTTACACTGAAGCTTTCTTT. This sequence encodes CASSRVPGIYTEAFF.

In its sample, this clone was seen once. The chain carries TRBV19 and TRBJ2-1; TRBD2 aligns across 9 bases. Per the germline V gene, CDR1 is LNHDA and CDR2 is SQIVND (reference sequence). Unmatched junction bases numbered 8, after V lost 5 bases and J lost 3 bases. CDR3 length: 16 residues. CDR3 nucleotides: TGTGCCAGTAGTCTAGGCGGGAGGGCCAACTACAATGAGCAGTTCTTC. Protein sequence: CASSLGGRANYNEQFF.

The rearrangement joins TRBV14 to TRBJ1-1, with 10 bases fitting TRBD1. Germline V gives CDR1 SGHDN, CDR2 FVKESK. The length of the CDR3 is 16 residues. Trimming took 4 bases from V and 2 from J; bases not matched to a gene: 7. The CDR3 nucleotides read TGTGCCAGCAGCCGAGACCGACAGGGGGCCAACACTGAAGCTTTCTTT. This encodes CASSRDRQGANTEAFF.

This sequence joins TRBV6-5 and TRBJ2-7; TRBD1 matches 9 bases. The CDR3 runs to 13 residues. The germline V gene has CDR1 MNHEY and CDR2 SVGAGI. J was trimmed by 3 bases and V by 7 bases; bases with no gene match: 4. The CDR3 is CASIRDRDYEQYF. As DNA, the CDR3 is TGTGCCAGCATTCGGGACAGGGACTACGAGCAGTACTTC.

This clone occurred once. V usage is TRBV19 and J usage is TRBJ2-3; D remains ambiguous. Germline-derived CDR1 and CDR2 are LNHDA and SQIVND (reference sequence). Trimming cost V 3 bases and J 3 bases, with 10 bases left between them. This CDR3 has 14 residues. This CDR3 is CASSMNPLTDTQYF. The CDR3 DNA follows: TGTGCCAGTAGTATGAATCCACTGACAGATACGCAGTATTTT.

J is TRBJ2-7 and V is TRBV27, with 11 bases that match TRBD2. The germline CDR1 and CDR2 sequences are MNHEY and SMNVEV (reference sequence). The V and J ends lost 7 bases and 3 bases, in that order; junction bases with no gene match: 5. The CDR3 loop spans 14 amino acids. As DNA, the CDR3 is TGTGCCAGCAACCCACTAGCGGGAGACTACGAGCAGTACTTC. The encoded protein is CASNPLAGDYEQYF.

V gene TRBV7-2 combines with J gene TRBJ2-7; D not resolved. This CDR3 is 13 amino acids long. V was clipped by 1 base and J by 3 bases, with 7 bases between them. CDR1 SGHTA and CDR2 FQGNSA come from the germline V gene. CDR3 sequence: CASSLERHYEQYF. The DNA of the CDR3 is TGTGCCAGCAGCTTAGAGCGCCACTACGAGCAGTACTTC.